The 27 T cell receptor beta chains in this list originate from one sample, sequenced in a study of T cell repertoires in cytomegalovirus infection. Which antigens these TCRs recognize remains unknown. TCRdb ran MiXCR on the reads and lists one entry per CDR3 protein. The sample lists about 50,000 distinct CDR3 sequences, around 20% occurring once. This specimen was CD8+ T cells from cultured PBMCs, taken from culture after CMV antigen stimulation. These receptor sequences come from a human donor in good health (CMV status not recorded). Some clones in this sample may be carry-over from other donors' samples.

The rearrangement links TRBV28 to TRBJ1-6, with D possibly TRBD1 on 6 matching bases. CDR3 length: 15 residues. The germline CDR1 and CDR2 sequences are MDHEN and SYDVKM. Trimming stripped 6 bases from V and 5 bases from J, with 14 bases between. In DNA form, the CDR3 reads TGTGCCAGCAGACCGGGGGCTACGAATAATTCACCCCTCCACTTT. It specifies CASRPGATNNSPLHF.

This chain uses TRBV7-2 with TRBJ2-7, with D maybe TRBD2 (5 bases). The V end was cut by 5 bases, the J end by 0 bases, with 8 bases between. Germline CDR1 is SGHTA and CDR2 is FQGNSA. The CDR3 length is 13 residues. CDR3 residues: CASSPTISYEQYF. DNA for the CDR3: TGTGCCAGCAGCCCGACTATCTCCTACGAGCAGTACTTC. Based on the CDR3 plus reference TRBV7-2 and TRBJ2-7, the full variable domain is GAGVSQSPSNKVTEKGKDVELRCDPISGHTALYWYRQSLGQGLEFLIYFQGNSAPDKSGLPSDRFSAERTGGSVSTLTIQRTQQEDSAVYLCASSPTISYEQYFGPGTRLTVT.

In its sample, this clonotype was seen once. The V gene is TRBV11-2, the J gene TRBJ2-2, with D possibly being TRBD1 (5 bases). The CDR3 totals 15 residues. Germline CDR1 SGHAT, CDR2 FQNNGV. The V end was cut by 5 bases, the J end by 5 bases, with 15 bases between. In nucleotides, the CDR3 is TGTGCCAGCAGCCCCCCAGGGTTTCGGACCGGGGAGCTGTTTTTT. Encoded protein: CASSPPGFRTGELFF.

The CDR3 loop reads CASSYGKLTEAFF. The CDR3 DNA reads as TGTGCCAGCAGCTACGGGAAGTTGACTGAAGCTTTCTTT. The gene calls are TRBV7-8 and TRBJ1-1; D gene ambiguous. This CDR3 spans 13 amino acids. Looked up from germline, CDR1 is SGHVS and CDR2 is FQNEAQ. The ends were cut back, 4 bases at V and 5 bases at J, with 11 bases in the middle.

This clonotype showed up just a few times. This chain uses TRBV20-1 with TRBJ2-3; D gene ambiguous. Trimming cost V 7 bases and J 1 base, with 6 bases left between them. The CDR3 length is 11 residues. CDR1 is DFQATT and CDR2 is SNEGSKA in the germline V gene (reference sequence). The CDR3 DNA is TGCAGTGGGCCAGGCACAGATACGCAGTATTTT. Translated, it gives CSGPGTDTQYF.

V gene TRBV2 combines with J gene TRBJ2-3; 13 bases line up with TRBD2. This CDR3 has 15 residues. The V gene end was trimmed by 9 bases and the J gene end by 5 bases; junction bases not matched to a gene: 8. Per the germline V gene, CDR1 is SNHLY and CDR2 is FYNNEI. The CDR3 DNA reads TGTGCCAGAAAACTCGGGACTAGCGGGAAAGATACGCAGTATTTT. The encoded protein is CARKLGTSGKDTQYF.

The CDR3 here is CASSPYRGGNQPQHF. The CDR3, as DNA: TGTGCCAGCAGCCCCTATAGGGGAGGCAATCAGCCCCAGCATTTT. The rearrangement joins TRBV7-2 to TRBJ1-5; the D gene is possibly TRBD1 (5 bases). This CDR3 region has 15 residues. Trimming cost V 5 bases and J 2 bases, with 13 bases left between them. Per the germline V gene, CDR1 is SGHTA and CDR2 is FQGNSA.

The chain couples TRBV28 to TRBJ1-6, with D perhaps matching TRBD1 (5 bases). Germline CDR1 MDHEN, CDR2 SYDVKM. Trimming removed 7 bases from V and 8 bases from J, with 9 bases in between. CDR3 length: 12 amino acids. CDR3 nucleotides: TGTGCCAGCACCTTGGGGGATTCACCCCTCCACTTT. This encodes CASTLGDSPLHF.

This chain uses TRBV7-8 with TRBJ2-7; no definite D call. This CDR3 comprises 15 residues. The germline CDR1 and CDR2 sequences are SGHVS and FQNEAQ. V was trimmed by 5 bases and J by 6 bases, leaving 20 bases between them. CDR3 protein: CASSMTAWRDGEQYF. For the CDR3, the DNA is TGTGCCAGCAGCATGACGGCCTGGCGCGACGGCGAGCAGTACTTC.

The chain combines TRBV6-5 with TRBJ2-3, with TRBD2 identical over 7 bases. The CDR3 contains 13 residues. Germline assignment: CDR1 MNHEY and CDR2 SVGAGI. J was trimmed by 0 bases and V by 7 bases; bases with no gene match: 1. The chain's CDR3 is CASMGGSTDTQYF. The CDR3 DNA is TGTGCCAGCATGGGAGGGAGCACAGATACGCAGTATTTT.

The chain recombines TRBV6-1 with TRBJ1-6; D remains ambiguous. V shed 1 base and J shed 13 bases, with 11 bases lying between them. The germline V gene encodes CDR1 MNHNS and CDR2 SASEGT. CDR3 length equals 13 residues. The CDR3 DNA sequence: TGTGCCAGCAGTGAAGTCCGGCCGGGTCCCCTCCACTTT. Its translation: CASSEVRPGPLHF.

The J gene is TRBJ2-1, the V gene TRBV13, with 11 bases identical to TRBD1. The J segment lost 9 bases and the V segment lost 4 bases, leaving 11 bases of the junction unmatched. Per the germline V gene, CDR1 is PRHDT and CDR2 is FYEKMQ (reference sequence). The CDR3 has 16 residues. The CDR3 nucleotides are TGTGCCAGCAGCTCCTCGGGGGACAGGGGGGGTTTTGAGCAGTTCTTC. Translating it yields CASSSSGDRGGFEQFF.

This clonotype has just a few counts. This rearrangement joins TRBV7-9 to TRBJ2-1, with TRBD2 matching 7 bases. This CDR3 is built from 15 residues. V was pared by 4 bases and J by 6 bases, with 9 bases of the junction left unmatched. Germline lookup yields CDR1 SEHNR and CDR2 FQNEAQ (reference sequence). This CDR3 reads CASSSRTSISNEQFF. In nucleotides, the CDR3 is TGTGCCAGCAGCTCCCGGACTAGTATTAGCAATGAGCAGTTCTTC. Full variable domain (outside the CDR3, taken from reference TRBV7-9 and TRBJ2-1): DTGVSQNPRHKITKRGQNVTFRCDPISEHNRLYWYRQTLGQGPEFLTYFQNEAQLEKSRLLSDRFSAERPKGSFSTLEIQRTEQGDSAMYLCASSSRTSISNEQFFGPGTRLTVL.

This clonotype was detected a few times. The chain recombines TRBV13 with TRBJ1-3; 8 nucleotides match TRBD1. Germline CDR1 reads PRHDT; CDR2 reads FYEKMQ (reference sequence). V dropped 4 bases and J dropped 2; count of bases not matched to a gene: 10. CDR3 length: 17 residues. CDR3 sequence: CASSSGQGWVTGNTIYF. The CDR3 coding sequence is TGTGCCAGCAGCTCTGGACAGGGTTGGGTTACTGGAAACACCATATATTTT.

This clonotype appeared a few times. The genes are TRBV6-6 and TRBJ1-2; D unclear. Germline CDR1 and CDR2: MNHNY and SVGAGI (reference sequence). Trimming took off 5 bases at V and 6 bases at J, with 4 bases between the two ends. The CDR3 is 10 residues long. The CDR3 coding sequence is TGTGCCAGCAGTAGGAATGGCTACACCTTC. It translates to CASSRNGYTF.

The CDR3 here is CASRDELGMNTEAFF. The CDR3 DNA sequence: TGTGCCAGCAGGGACGAGCTCGGCATGAACACTGAAGCTTTCTTT. The chain joins TRBV6-5 to TRBJ1-1; D not resolved. V lost 6 bases and J 0 bases, leaving 14 bases between the germline ends. The CDR3 is made up of 15 amino acids. Germline-derived CDR1 and CDR2 are MNHEY and SVGAGI.

V is TRBV7-9 and J is TRBJ2-7, with TRBD1 as a possible D gene (7 bases). CDR1 and CDR2 from the germline V gene are SEHNR and FQNEAQ (reference sequence). V lost 3 bases to trimming and J lost 3 bases, with 12 bases between them. This CDR3 is 14 amino acids long. CDR3 sequence reads: CASSFRRDSYEQYF. CDR3 DNA: TGTGCCAGCAGCTTTCGGAGGGACAGCTACGAGCAGTACTTC.

The chain recombines TRBV6-1 with TRBJ1-6; D is perhaps TRBD1 (5 bases). This CDR3 has 15 residues. Germline V gene sequence: CDR1 MNHNS, CDR2 SASEGT. Between the trimmed V and J ends, which lost 5 bases and 7 bases, there was a span of 15 bases. The CDR3 sequence is CASSPNRDGNSPLHF. The CDR3 coding sequence is TGTGCCAGCAGTCCAAACCGGGACGGCAATTCACCCCTCCACTTT.

This clonotype was counted a single time. J is TRBJ1-5 and V is TRBV6-2 or TRBV6-3; 7 bases line up with TRBD1. The V segment lost 5 bases and the J segment 3 bases; nucleotides outside the gene matches: 4. This CDR3 comprises 14 residues. In germline, CDR1 is MNHEY, CDR2 SVGEGT. The CDR3 nucleotides read TGTGCCAGCAGTATGACAGGGTACAATCAGCCCCAGCATTTT. Translated: CASSMTGYNQPQHF.

This clonotype showed up just a few times. V is TRBV27 and J is TRBJ1-5; D ambiguous. Germline-derived CDR1 and CDR2 are MNHEY and SMNVEV (reference sequence). The CDR3 has 13 residues. Between the trimmed V and J ends, which lost 2 bases and 5 bases, there was a span of 7 bases. CDR3 region: CASSLEVYQPQHF. CDR3 in DNA: TGTGCCAGCAGTTTAGAGGTGTATCAGCCCCAGCATTTT.

This chain links TRBV4-3 with TRBJ2-1; 7 nucleotides align to TRBD1. This CDR3 is 16 amino acids long. Germline lookup yields CDR1 LGHNA and CDR2 YSLEER. V lost 4 bases, J lost 2 bases, and 8 bases stayed unmatched. The CDR3 loop reads CASSPTGTDPYNEQFF. The CDR3 nucleotides are TGCGCCAGCAGCCCGACCGGGACAGATCCCTACAATGAGCAGTTCTTC.

This clonotype was seen a few times. This chain connects TRBV7-9 to TRBJ2-4, with 7 nucleotides matching TRBD1. The germline V gene has CDR1 SEHNR and CDR2 FQNEAQ (reference sequence). The CDR3 has 15 residues. The J segment lost 4 bases and the V segment lost 0 bases, leaving 3 bases of the junction unmatched. This CDR3 is CASSLAGGGKNIQYF. DNA for the CDR3: TGTGCCAGCAGCTTAGCAGGGGGCGGAAAAAACATTCAGTACTTC.

This chain joins TRBV7-9 and TRBJ2-7, with D possibly being TRBD1 (5 bases). The V gene's germline CDR1 is SEHNR and CDR2 FQNEAQ (reference sequence). The length of the CDR3 is 16 residues. Trimming shortened V by 3 bases and J by 2 bases, and 17 bases separated the two germline ends. CDR3 sequence reads: CASSFLEGVTAYEQYF. For the CDR3, the DNA is TGTGCCAGCAGCTTCCTCGAAGGCGTGACAGCCTACGAGCAGTACTTC.

This clonotype was detected a few times. V gene TRBV7-9 combines with J gene TRBJ2-5; D gene ambiguous. V dropped 3 bases and J dropped 5 bases, with 4 bases sitting between them. Germline CDR1 SEHNR, CDR2 FQNEAQ (reference sequence). The CDR3 is 11 amino acids. CDR3 protein: CASSFLETQYF. CDR3 coding DNA: TGTGCCAGCAGCTTTTTGGAGACCCAGTACTTC.

This clonotype appeared a few times. This sequence joins TRBV7-9 and TRBJ2-7, with D possibly being TRBD1 (6 bases). Germline CDR1 reads SEHNR; CDR2 reads FQNEAQ (reference sequence). With 4 bases removed from V and 2 bases from J, the gap between germline ends came to 18 bases. The CDR3 contains 16 residues. This chain's CDR3 is CASSSPGTMNTYEQYF. The CDR3 bases are TGTGCCAGCAGCTCCCCCGGGACAATGAATACCTACGAGCAGTACTTC.

The rearrangement joins TRBV19 to TRBJ2-7; no definite D call. V was pared by 3 bases and J by 0 bases, with 6 bases between. Germline V gene data show CDR1 as LNHDA and CDR2 as SQIVND (reference sequence). The CDR3 runs 13 residues. This chain's CDR3 is CASSITASYEQYF. The CDR3 DNA follows: TGTGCCAGTAGTATTACGGCCTCCTACGAGCAGTACTTC.

V is TRBV5-4 and J is TRBJ2-1; TRBD2 matches at 7 bases. The CDR3 extends over 14 amino acids. The germline V gene has CDR1 SGHNT and CDR2 YYREEE (reference sequence). Losses at the gene ends were 7 bases for V and 9 bases for J; bases not matched to a gene: 13. DNA for the CDR3: TGTGCCAGCGGGTTTAGCGGGCCAGGAGGTGAGCAGTTCTTC. Protein: CASGFSGPGGEQFF.